This T cell receptor beta chain comes out of a study of regulatory T cells in long-lasting Graves disease. Notes on the study in general: Persistent disease samples used TRBV28, TRBJ1-2 and TRBJ2-5 preferentially.

Time point indicated: newly diagnosed GD, antithyroid drugs for less than 3 months. RNA isolated from PBMCs was used to make the TCR library. This CDR3 has 16 amino acids. V lost 4 bases, J lost 8 bases, and 9 bases stayed unmatched. This clonotype occurred many times. Its specificity is unknown. Arm-PCR of CDR3 regions and iRepertoire HTBI primers were the basis on which TCR beta libraries were built. TCRdb reprocessed the multiplex PCR reads with MiXCR, giving one entry per CDR3 protein. In the table there are about 620,000 distinct CDR3 sequences, approximately 15% of which are singletons. These data also featured in a second study, about T cells in Graves' hyperthyroidism and ophthalmopathy.

The source is a woman aged 25 to 39 with Graves disease. The sample was peripheral blood mononuclear cells (PBMCs), taken at new diagnosis, from a patient treated with antithyroid drugs. The chain joins TRBV12-3 or TRBV12-4 to TRBJ2-1; 12 nucleotides align to TRBD2. The CDR3 coding sequence is TGTGCCAGCAGTTCTCTGACTAGCGGGAGCCAGTATGAGCAGTTCTTC. Translation: CASSSLTSGSQYEQFF.